These 22 T cell receptor beta chains share one sample of origin, sequenced in a study of blood T cell repertoires in COVID-19 (dated by TCRdb to 2019 to 2021). Receptor amplification or capture employed the immunoSEQ multiplex PCR assay. TCRdb took this table from immuneACCESS and kept in-frame rearrangements with V and J called. Such tables lack part of the clones; where checked against another copy, unresolved V genes explain under half of the gap, and the rest is unexplained. Across this sample there are 350,000 to 450,000 clones, with around 84% seen only once. Jointly, the top ten make up roughly 3.9% of the sample. The sequenced sample was peripheral blood. The receptors were gathered from a woman younger than 30 with acute or convalescent COVID-19.

V gene TRBV9 combines with J gene TRBJ2-1, with 10 bases aligning to TRBD2. The germline gives CDR1 SGDLS, CDR2 YYNGEE. The CDR3 totals 17 residues. The junction had 8 bases not matched to a gene; V was cut back by 0 bases and J by 5 bases. The CDR3: CASSVVGLAGANNEQFF. CDR3 DNA: TGTGCCAGCAGCGTAGTAGGCCTAGCGGGGGCCAACAATGAGCAGTTCTTC.

The rearrangement links TRBV6-1 to TRBJ1-3, with D tentatively TRBD1 (5 bases). The ends were cut back, 2 bases at V and 4 bases at J, with 12 bases in the middle. The CDR3 spans 15 residues. Germline lookup yields CDR1 MNHNS and CDR2 SASEGT. This CDR3 is CASSELGGDGNTIYF. The CDR3 region has the DNA TGTGCCAGCAGTGAACTTGGCGGGGACGGAAACACCATATATTTT.

This chain connects TRBV2 to TRBJ2-1; 7 bases align to TRBD1. The CDR3 contains 14 residues. V lost 4 bases and J lost 5; bases outside the gene matches: 5. CDR1 and CDR2 (germline): SNHLY, FYNNEI. The CDR3 coding sequence is TGTGCCAGCAGTGGACAGGGATCTAACAATGAGCAGTTCTTC. Translated, it gives CASSGQGSNNEQFF.

The rearrangement uses TRBV9 and TRBJ2-5, with 9 nucleotides matching TRBD2. The CDR3 totals 15 residues. Per the germline V gene, CDR1 is SGDLS and CDR2 is YYNGEE. After removal of 1 base from V and 4 bases from J, the junction contained 5 bases not matched to a gene. This CDR3 reads CASSVSAGGRETQYF. The CDR3 DNA reads as TGTGCCAGCAGCGTATCGGCGGGGGGGCGAGAGACCCAGTACTTC.

The V and J genes are TRBV5-1 and TRBJ2-3; no firm D call. The CDR3 sequence is 14 residues long. Trimming took off 0 bases at V and 4 bases at J, with 9 bases between the two ends. Germline V lookup: CDR1 SGHRS, CDR2 YFSETQ. DNA for the CDR3: TGCGCCAGCAGCTTGGGTCAGGATTCAGATACGCAGTATTTT. This encodes CASSLGQDSDTQYF.

The rearrangement links TRBV21-1 to TRBJ1-5. TRBV21-1 is a recognized pseudogene. This CDR3 is 18 amino acids long. As DNA, the CDR3 is TGTGCCAGCAGCAAACCGAAGGGACTGGACACTAGCAATCAGCCCCAGCATTTT. The encoded protein is CASSKPKGLDTSNQPQHF.

The chain joins TRBV15 to TRBJ1-2, with no clear D. The germline CDR1 and CDR2 sequences are LNHNV and YYDKDF (reference sequence). The CDR3 covers 13 residues. The V gene lost 0 bases and the J gene lost 5 bases, with 7 bases spanning the gap. CDR3 region: CATSRDRLYGYTF. The CDR3 DNA sequence: TGTGCCACCAGCAGAGATCGGTTATATGGCTACACCTTC.

V gene TRBV14 combines with J gene TRBJ1-1; maybe TRBD1 (5 bases). The CDR3 is 16 residues long. V lost 3 bases to trimming and J lost 3 bases, with 17 bases between them. CDR1 and CDR2 from the germline V gene are SGHDN and FVKESK. The CDR3 sequence: CASSHPHGPGDTEAFF. CDR3 sequence (DNA): TGTGCCAGCAGCCACCCTCACGGACCGGGGGACACTGAAGCTTTCTTT.

Only one count was recorded for this clone. The chain links TRBV5-4 to TRBJ2-7; 14 bases agree with TRBD2. V dropped 1 base and J dropped 7; count of bases not matched to a gene: 4. Germline values: CDR1 SGHNT, CDR2 YYREEE (reference sequence). The CDR3 is 15 amino acids. The CDR3 region is CASSLRLAGGQEQYF. In DNA form, the CDR3 reads TGTGCCAGCAGCTTGAGACTAGCGGGAGGGCAGGAGCAGTACTTC.

This chain links TRBV11-2 with TRBJ2-2; TRBD2 matches at 7 bases. The V gene's germline CDR1 is SGHAT and CDR2 FQNNGV. Trimming cost V 7 bases and J 3 bases; bases outside gene matches: 5. The CDR3 runs to 14 residues. The CDR3 reads CASTPRGDTGELFF. DNA of the CDR3: TGTGCCAGCACCCCCCGGGGGGACACCGGGGAGCTGTTTTTT.

V gene TRBV28 combines with J gene TRBJ2-7; 7 positions agree with TRBD2. Germline CDR1 and CDR2: MDHEN and SYDVKM. This CDR3 is built from 14 residues. With 2 bases clipped from V and 2 bases from J, the junction kept 3 bases outside the gene matches. The chain's CDR3 is CASSLHGTTYEQYF. For the CDR3, the DNA is TGTGCCAGCAGTTTACACGGGACTACCTACGAGCAGTACTTC.

This chain connects TRBV2 to TRBJ2-5; 16 positions match TRBD2. The V segment lost 6 bases and the J segment 5 bases; nucleotides outside the gene matches: 6. Germline values: CDR1 SNHLY, CDR2 FYNNEI. The CDR3 covers 16 residues. CDR3 sequence (DNA): TGTGCCAGCAGCCGGGGACTAGCGGGGGGGCCTGAGACCCAGTACTTC. This gives the protein CASSRGLAGGPETQYF.

The chain links TRBV24-1 to TRBJ2-5; 8 bases are shared with TRBD1. This CDR3 is 13 amino acids long. Germline assignment: CDR1 KGHDR and CDR2 SFDVKD. V dropped 5 bases and J dropped 2; count of bases not matched to a gene: 0. CDR3 amino acids: CATSGTGQETQYF. Written as DNA, the CDR3 is TGTGCCACCAGTGGGACAGGGCAAGAGACCCAGTACTTC.

Only one count was recorded for this clone. The chain couples TRBV5-4 to TRBJ2-3, with D hard to call. The V gene lost 0 bases and the J gene lost 0 bases, with 8 bases spanning the gap. The CDR3 sequence is 15 residues long. CDR1 SGHNT and CDR2 YYREEE come from the germline V gene (reference sequence). The CDR3 reads CASSLVAESTDTQYF. CDR3 nucleotide sequence: TGTGCCAGCAGCTTGGTCGCGGAAAGCACAGATACGCAGTATTTT.

This clone appeared a single time. J is TRBJ1-6 and V is TRBV6-1; possible D gene TRBD1, 5 bases. The length of the CDR3 is 16 residues. V dropped 0 bases and J dropped 10 bases, with 16 bases sitting between them. Looked up from germline, CDR1 is MNHNS and CDR2 is SASEGT. The CDR3 spells CASSEASRAFLSPLHF. The CDR3 nucleotides read TGTGCCAGCAGTGAAGCGAGCAGGGCTTTTTTGTCACCCCTCCACTTT.

This chain links TRBV19 with TRBJ1-4; D is uncertain. The CDR3 runs 14 residues. Germline V gene sequence: CDR1 LNHDA, CDR2 SQIVND (reference sequence). V was shortened by 1 base and J by 8 bases, with 11 bases between the two germline ends. Here the CDR3 reads CASSIVSGSEKLFF. The CDR3 DNA reads as TGTGCCAGTAGTATAGTATCGGGGAGCGAAAAACTGTTTTTT.

This sequence joins TRBV9 and TRBJ2-5; maybe TRBD2 (6 bases). CDR1 SGDLS and CDR2 YYNGEE come from the germline V gene. This CDR3 comprises 13 residues. Deletions cut 3 bases from V and 7 bases from J, with 13 bases between. The CDR3 nucleotides are TGTGCCAGCAGCGATCGGGACTCAGCGACCCAGTACTTC. Protein sequence: CASSDRDSATQYF.

The chain employs TRBV24-1 and TRBJ1-5; 8 positions match TRBD1. The CDR3 extends over 14 amino acids. With V trimmed by 3 bases and J by 9 bases, 6 bases remained unmatched. Germline CDR1 is KGHDR and CDR2 is SFDVKD. DNA of the CDR3: TGTGCCACCAGTGATCAGGGGGCTCATGGGCCCCAGCATTTT. It specifies CATSDQGAHGPQHF.

The CDR3 protein is CASSESAGDWNSPLHF. The CDR3 nucleotides read TGCGCCAGCAGTGAGTCCGCAGGGGATTGGAATTCACCCCTCCACTTT. The chain joins TRBV10-1 to TRBJ1-6; perhaps TRBD1 as D (6 bases). The CDR3 totals 16 residues. V was trimmed by 0 bases and J by 7 bases, leaving 13 bases between them. Germline V lookup: CDR1 WNHNN, CDR2 SYGVQD (reference sequence).

The chain couples TRBV5-1 to TRBJ2-6; D not resolved. CDR1 and CDR2 from the germline V gene are SGHRS and YFSETQ. Trimming left V 3 bases short and J 0 bases short, with 16 bases between. The CDR3 length is 18 residues. This CDR3 is CASSYSPGSRSGANVLTF. CDR3 in DNA: TGCGCCAGCAGCTACTCACCCGGGTCTCGCTCTGGGGCCAACGTCCTGACTTTC.

This clone was seen only a few times. In DNA, the CDR3 is TGCGCCAGCAGCCAAGTTCCAGGGGAACGAGCTAACTATGGCTACACCTTC. As protein: CASSQVPGERANYGYTF. V is TRBV4-1 and J is TRBJ1-2, with a weak D call TRBD1 (6 bases). The ends were cut back, 1 base at V and 0 bases at J, with 15 bases in the middle. Per germline, CDR1 MGHRA and CDR2 YSYEKL. There are 17 residues in the CDR3.

V gene TRBV28 combines with J gene TRBJ1-2; 12 bases agree with TRBD1. Germline V gene data show CDR1 as MDHEN and CDR2 as SYDVKM. The length of the CDR3 is 15 residues. The V segment lost 4 bases and the J segment 7 bases; nucleotides outside the gene matches: 7. The DNA of the CDR3 is TGTGCCAGCAGTTACCGGGACAGGGGGCTTGGTGGCTACACCTTC. Its protein is CASSYRDRGLGGYTF.